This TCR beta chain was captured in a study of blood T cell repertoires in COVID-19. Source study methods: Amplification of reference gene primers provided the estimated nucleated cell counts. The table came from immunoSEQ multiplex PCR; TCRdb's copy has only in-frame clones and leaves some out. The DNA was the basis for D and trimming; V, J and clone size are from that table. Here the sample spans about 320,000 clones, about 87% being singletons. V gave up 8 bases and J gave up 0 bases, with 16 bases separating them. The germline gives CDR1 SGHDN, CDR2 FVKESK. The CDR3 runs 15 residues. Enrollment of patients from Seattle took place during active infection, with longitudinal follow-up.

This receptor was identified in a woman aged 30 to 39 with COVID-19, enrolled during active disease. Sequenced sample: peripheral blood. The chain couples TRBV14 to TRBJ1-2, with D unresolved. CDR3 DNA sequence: TGTGCCAGCTCTACTACATACCAACCTAACTATGGCTACACCTTC. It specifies CASSTTYQPNYGYTF.